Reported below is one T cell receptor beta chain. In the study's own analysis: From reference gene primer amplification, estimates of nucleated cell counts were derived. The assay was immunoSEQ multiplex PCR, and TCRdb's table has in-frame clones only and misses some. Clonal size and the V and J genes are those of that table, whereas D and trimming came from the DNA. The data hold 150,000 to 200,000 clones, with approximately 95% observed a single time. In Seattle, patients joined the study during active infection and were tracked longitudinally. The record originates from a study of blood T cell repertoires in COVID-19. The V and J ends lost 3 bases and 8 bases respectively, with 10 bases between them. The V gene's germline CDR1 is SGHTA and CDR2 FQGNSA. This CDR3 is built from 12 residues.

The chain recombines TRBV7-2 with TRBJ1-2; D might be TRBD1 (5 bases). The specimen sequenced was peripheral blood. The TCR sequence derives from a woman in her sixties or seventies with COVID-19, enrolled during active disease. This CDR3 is CASSFREGGYTF. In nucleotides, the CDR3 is TGTGCCAGCAGCTTTCGGGAGGGGGGCTACACCTTC.